Sequencing of this TCR beta chain was carried out in a study of cytotoxic CD8 clonotypes in ibrutinib-treated CLL. Study at large: Enrolment comprised approximately 10 relapsed/refractory and some 15 treatment-naive patients; 17 to 18 were IGHV unmutated.

Roughly 2 micrograms of genomic DNA came from cryopreserved PBMCs for TCR beta libraries. Profiled with immunoSEQ multiplex PCR; TCRdb holds only in-frame clones, not every one. The sample has some 23,000 clones, over 55% seen once. Unmatched junction bases numbered 5, after V lost 6 bases and J lost 0 bases. The V gene's germline CDR1 is SNHLY and CDR2 FYNNEI. This CDR3 has 15 amino acids. The receptor's source is a human donor with chronic lymphocytic leukemia. The chain uses TRBV2 and TRBJ1-5; 7 positions match TRBD1. Sample: PBMCs, taken after 12 months of ibrutinib treatment. The CDR3 DNA reads as TGTGCCAGCAGCAGGGACAGTCATAGCAATCAGCCCCAGCATTTT. Residues: CASSRDSHSNQPQHF.